The clone carrying this TCR beta chain was counted only a few times. What it recognizes is unknown. These data belong to a study of T-cell memory formation after mild COVID-19. The overall study: Among the donors, TCR clusters were largely specific to each donor.

The CDR3 totals 17 residues. The germline V and J ends were trimmed by 2 bases and 4 bases, with 18 bases remaining between them. Germline-derived CDR1 and CDR2 are MNHNY and SVGAGI (reference sequence). General observations from the study: Clones from the second wave (peaking day 37) had unconfirmed SARS-CoV-2 specificity. Contracting CD4+ clones lay largely in CM and EM, with CD8+ ones residing in EMRA.

Each CDR3 protein is one row after TCRdb ran MiXCR on the 5' RACE reads. The sample carries around 300,000 distinct CDR3 sequences, roughly 19% recorded once. Material for sequencing was PBMCs or a T cell subset sorted from them (not recorded which). This receptor was identified in a man between 18 and 29 years old who had mild COVID-19 (a few samples of this study predate the infection). Cell type and time point are not known. The chain joins TRBV6-6 to TRBJ2-1; the D is unclear. The CDR3 DNA is TGTGCCAGCAGTTACCCCGCAGCATCCGCCGCATACAATGAGCAGTTCTTC. It is translated as CASSYPAASAAYNEQFF.